These T cell receptor beta chains were read from a single sample in a study of beta chain features in type 1 diabetes. Assay: immunoSEQ multiplex PCR; the TCRdb copy retains only in-frame clones and omits some. Counted here are 200,000 to 250,000 clones, about 11% occurring once; the ten biggest clones make up approximately 1.5%. Sequenced input: central memory CD4+ T cells from blood. These receptors all stem from a man between 18 and 35 years old in good health. Both conserved end residues are part of each CDR3. The order of the fields is V gene, J gene, CDR3 protein.

TRBV30	TRBJ1-1	CAFSPQGTEAFF
TRBV5-1	TRBJ2-2	CASSLLARDNGELFF
TRBV5-1	TRBJ1-2	CASSADGTEDGYTF
TRBV6-6	TRBJ2-7	CASSYSLTGGSEQYF
TRBV18	TRBJ2-1	CATTTDQSNEQFF
TRBV6-1	TRBJ2-2	CASSGLAGRGTGELFF
TRBV7-2	TRBJ1-2	CASSSGLGLVGYTF
TRBV30	TRBJ2-1	CAITSGVNEQFF
TRBV14	TRBJ2-7	CASSQGQGAYEQYF
TRBV7-2	TRBJ2-4	CASSSRESGTKNIQYF
TRBV6-1	TRBJ2-1	CASRRGTGEGNEQFF
TRBV29-1	TRBJ1-2	CSVDRQGNYGYTF
TRBV29-1	TRBJ2-7	CSAQTRRGQGNYEQYF
TRBV29-1	TRBJ2-7	CSAAAGVSYEQYF
TRBV7-8	TRBJ2-2	CASSGRFSGELFF
TRBV29-1	TRBJ2-1	CSAAPGKRGDNEQFF
TRBV5-1	TRBJ2-5	CASSLGPQETQYF
TRBV10-3	TRBJ1-1	CAISESWAPEAFF
TRBV18	TRBJ2-1	CASSLNRDSGYNEQFF
TRBV29-1	TRBJ2-5	CSANDARETQYF
TRBV29-1	TRBJ2-1	CSSDRTSYNEQFF
TRBV5-1	TRBJ2-7	CASSPGLISYEQYF
TRBV5-6	TRBJ2-2	CASSLLGTLIGELFF
TRBV2	TRBJ2-7	CASSWNYEQYF
TRBV7-2	TRBJ2-7	CASSRQRTPSYEQYF
TRBV5-6	TRBJ2-5	CASSLRETQYF
TRBV6-1	TRBJ1-1	CASSDGWGTEAFF
TRBV14	TRBJ2-1	CASSQRAGLKQFF
TRBV30	TRBJ1-4	CAWNRQGGEKLFF
TRBV30	TRBJ1-5	CAWSLREDQPQHF
TRBV11-2	TRBJ2-1	CASSPQGAEDEQFF
TRBV6-5	TRBJ2-3	CASSSFLTDTQYF
TRBV4-2	TRBJ2-5	CASSQAVAGEETQYF
TRBV5-6	TRBJ2-7	CASSLTGFYEQYF
TRBV28	TRBJ2-5	CASSSWDKETQYF
TRBV4-3	TRBJ2-6	CASSQGGSGANVLTF
TRBV7-2	TRBJ2-4	CASSSGTSGPQNIQYF
TRBV6-5	TRBJ1-1	CASSSQGDRFGTEAFF
TRBV5-4	TRBJ2-2	CASSLTSGSQTGELFF
TRBV2	TRBJ2-4	CASSDELAGAKNIQYF
TRBV15	TRBJ2-5	CATSRDPGETQYF
TRBV7-9	TRBJ2-6	CASSLVVGANVLTF
TRBV30	TRBJ2-7	CAWSIRTFYEQYF
TRBV5-4	TRBJ2-3	CASSGGLVPSTDTQYF
TRBV29-1	TRBJ2-7	CSVEGRGAYEQYF
TRBV7-9	TRBJ2-1	CASTNREYNEQFF
TRBV30	TRBJ2-7	CAWSVFPQGPDEQYF